This note documents a single T cell receptor beta chain sequence. There are 15 residues in the CDR3. V was shortened by 3 bases and J by 1 base, with 11 bases between the two germline ends. From germline, CDR1 is SGHTA and CDR2 FQGNSA. Only in-frame clones appear in the TCRdb table, and some are missing; sequencing was by immunoSEQ multiplex PCR. Of tens of thousands of clones listed, roughly 80% are singletons. This record comes from a study of blood T cell repertoires in COVID-19. Overall study: Sites in the United States, Italy and Spain provided acute and convalescent COVID-19 samples.

Specimen: peripheral blood. This TCR derives from a man in his sixties with COVID-19, enrolled during active disease. This chain joins TRBV7-2 and TRBJ2-3; D is possibly TRBD2 (5 bases). CDR3 bases: TGTGCCAGCAGCTTCCGGGGTTGGGGCACAGATACGCAGTATTTT. Encoded protein: CASSFRGWGTDTQYF.